A single sample is the source of the 11 T cell receptor beta chains below, sequenced in a study of T cells in localized non-small cell lung cancer. Measured with immunoSEQ multiplex PCR; TCRdb has only the in-frame clones, and not every one. The table lists approximately 16,000 clones, more than 80% of them singletons. The sequencing here drew on peripheral blood, taken before any cancer treatment. Receptors were obtained from a female donor over 55 with stage I squamous cell lung carcinoma.

The chain is built from TRBV4-1 and TRBJ2-3; 8 bases align to TRBD2. V shed 3 bases, J shed 0 bases, and the junction held 11 bases outside the gene matches. Per germline, CDR1 MGHRA and CDR2 YSYEKL. This CDR3 has 18 amino acids. The CDR3 bases are TGCGCCAGCAGCCAGGCTTTGATCTCGGGGGGGAGCACAGATACGCAGTATTTT. This codes for CASSQALISGGSTDTQYF.

V and J are TRBV19 and TRBJ1-2; no clear D gene. Per the germline V gene, CDR1 is LNHDA and CDR2 is SQIVND (reference sequence). This CDR3 is built from 14 residues. Deletions cut 7 bases from V and 6 bases from J, with 18 bases between. The CDR3 spells CASTDRGIENGYTF. CDR3 DNA sequence: TGTGCCAGTACTGATCGAGGGATCGAAAATGGCTACACCTTC.

The chain is built from TRBV28 and TRBJ1-4; 7 bases line up with TRBD1. The CDR3 sequence is 16 residues long. Germline-derived CDR1 and CDR2 are MDHEN and SYDVKM. The V and J ends lost 5 bases and 0 bases, in that order; junction bases with no gene match: 6. The CDR3 loop reads CASSPRQGATNEKLFF. The CDR3 DNA is TGTGCCAGCAGTCCTAGACAGGGCGCAACTAATGAAAAACTGTTTTTT.

V is TRBV19 and J is TRBJ2-7; 7 nucleotides match TRBD2. Germline V gene sequence: CDR1 LNHDA, CDR2 SQIVND (reference sequence). The CDR3 runs 13 residues. The V segment lost 9 bases and the J segment 2 bases; nucleotides outside the gene matches: 7. CDR3 region: CASIGGNPYEQYF. The CDR3 DNA follows: TGTGCCAGCATCGGGGGGAATCCCTACGAGCAGTACTTC. Filled out from reference TRBV19 and TRBJ2-7, the complete variable domain reads DGGITQSPKYLFRKEGQNVTLSCEQNLNHDAMYWYRQDPGQGLRLIYYSQIVNDFQKGDIAEGYSVSREKKESFPLTVTSAQKNPTAFYLCASIGGNPYEQYFGPGTRLTVT.

V gene TRBV30 combines with J gene TRBJ2-3; D unclear. Germline V CDR1 and CDR2: GTSNPN, SVGIG (reference sequence). This CDR3 spans 12 amino acids. V was trimmed by 0 bases and J by 4 bases, leaving 5 bases between them. The CDR3 bases are TGTGCCTGGAGTGTCTACGCAGATACGCAGTATTTT. Residues: CAWSVYADTQYF.

The CDR3 loop is CASSQDRGISYEQYF. The CDR3 region has the DNA TGCGCCAGCAGCCAAGACAGGGGGATCTCCTACGAGCAGTACTTC. The genes are TRBV4-1 and TRBJ2-7; 7 bases match TRBD1. The length of the CDR3 is 15 residues. The J segment lost 0 bases and the V segment lost 0 bases, leaving 2 bases of the junction unmatched. Germline CDR1 and CDR2: MGHRA and YSYEKL.

V usage is TRBV5-1 and J usage is TRBJ2-3; no clear D. CDR1 is SGHRS and CDR2 is YFSETQ in the germline V gene. This CDR3 has 14 residues. V gave up 1 base and J gave up 3 bases, with 9 bases separating them. The DNA of the CDR3 is TGCGCCAGCAGCTTGTACTCCATTACAGATACGCAGTATTTT. Its protein is CASSLYSITDTQYF.

The rearrangement uses TRBV10-2 and TRBJ2-1, with TRBD1 identical over 9 bases. Trimming cost V 0 bases and J 9 bases; bases outside gene matches: 3. The germline V gene encodes CDR1 WSHSY and CDR2 SAAADI. This CDR3 spans 14 amino acids. CDR3 sequence (DNA): TGCGCCAGCAGTGAGTCACAGGGGGCCTCTGAGCAGTTCTTC. Its translation: CASSESQGASEQFF.

The genes are TRBV18 and TRBJ2-3, with D possibly called TRBD1 or TRBD2 (6 bases each). The CDR3 spans 13 residues. Germline V gene sequence: CDR1 KGHSH, CDR2 LQKENI. V shed 4 bases and J shed 5 bases, with 10 bases lying between them. CDR3 in amino acids: CASSQGGGDTQYF. In nucleotides, the CDR3 is TGTGCCAGCTCACAGGGGGGAGGAGATACGCAGTATTTT.

The chain employs TRBV6-9 and TRBJ1-2, with D maybe TRBD1 (5 bases). Germline-derived CDR1 and CDR2 are MNHGY and SVAAGI. CDR3 length: 14 amino acids. Trimming took off 6 bases at V and 4 bases at J, with 15 bases between the two ends. The CDR3 sequence is CASSSKGQLYGYTF. In DNA form, the CDR3 reads TGTGCCAGCAGCTCTAAAGGACAACTCTATGGCTACACCTTC.

J is TRBJ2-2 and V is TRBV5-4; 9 nucleotides agree with TRBD2. The V gene's germline CDR1 is SGHNT and CDR2 YYREEE (reference sequence). CDR3 length: 17 amino acids. V was clipped by 2 bases and J by 3 bases; unmatched bases: 8. In DNA form, the CDR3 reads TGTGCCAGCAGCTTTGTTAGCGGGAGAAGGGACACCGGGGAGCTGTTTTTT. It translates to CASSFVSGRRDTGELFF. The full variable domain, rest sourced from reference TRBV5-4 and TRBJ2-2, is ETGVTQSPTHLIKTRGQQVTLRCSSQSGHNTVSWYQQALGQGPQFIFQYYREEENGRGNFPPRFSGLQFPNYSSELNVNALELDDSALYLCASSFVSGRRDTGELFFGEGSRLTVL.